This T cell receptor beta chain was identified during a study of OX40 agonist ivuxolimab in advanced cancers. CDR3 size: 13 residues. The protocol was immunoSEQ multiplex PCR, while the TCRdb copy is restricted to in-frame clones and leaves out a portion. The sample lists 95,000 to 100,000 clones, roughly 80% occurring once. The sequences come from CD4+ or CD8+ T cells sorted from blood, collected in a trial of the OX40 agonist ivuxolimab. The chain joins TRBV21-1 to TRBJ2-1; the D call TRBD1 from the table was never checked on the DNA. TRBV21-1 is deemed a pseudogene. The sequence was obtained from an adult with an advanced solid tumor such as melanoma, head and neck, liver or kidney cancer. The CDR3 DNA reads TGTGCCAGCTGGGACAGGGTCAATAATGAGCAGTTCTTC. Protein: CASWDRVNNEQFF.